This T cell receptor (beta chain) was recovered during a study of identical twins. Unique molecular identifiers were present on the cDNA, and a universal primer site came from template switching. From the 5' RACE reads, TCRdb called clonotypes with MiXCR, one entry per CDR3 protein. The sample lists about 530,000 distinct CDR3 sequences; around 22% were seen once. This clonotype has only a few counts. The antigen remains undetermined. General study findings and limits: Its conclusions, products of cross-sectional statistical analysis, did not come from following the same donors. The more abundant beta clonotypes in cord blood had fewer insertions, and memory repertoires did not show this.

With 5 bases removed from V and 2 bases from J, the gap between germline ends came to 12 bases. There are 13 residues in the CDR3. Germline V CDR1 and CDR2: DFQATT, SNEGSKA (reference sequence). This same sample was also part of a study on yellow fever vaccine responses in identical twins.

Sequenced input: CD4+ T cells sorted from blood. The receptor was isolated from a woman between 18 and 29 years old in good health. The rearrangement links TRBV20-1 to TRBJ2-5; a weak D match, TRBD1 (6 bases). CDR3 in DNA: TGCAGTGCTGCTAGGGGGATGCAAGAGACCCAGTACTTC. Its translation: CSAARGMQETQYF.